The TCR beta chain under discussion was sequenced for a study of human T cells and chemical hapten exposure. Study-wide points: The study found that DPC sensitization did not change TCRs above 1 in 1000 frequency.

CDR1 and CDR2 from the germline V gene are MDHEN and SYDVKM. V dropped 11 bases and J dropped 0 bases, with 9 bases sitting between them. CDR3 length: 12 amino acids. Many counts were recorded for this clonotype. Its cognate antigen is unknown. This sample's time point: pre-sensitization, week 0. Treatment: therapeutic diphenylcyclopropenone sensitization with weekly scalp DPC. Participating donors were patients with alopecia, aged 18 to 70 years, considered appropriate candidates for DPC. It was from unfractionated whole blood that total RNA was extracted. TCRdb processed the RACE reads anew with MiXCR; each CDR3 protein has one entry. This sample carries under 70,000 distinct CDR3 sequences, about 11% of them seen once, and the ten largest clones take approximately 4.2%.

The chain employs TRBV28 and TRBJ2-3; D could derive from TRBD1 or TRBD2 (5 bases each). The sequencing here drew on whole blood, taken in connection with sensitization to the hapten diphenylcyclopropenone (DPC). This clonotype was obtained from a woman in her thirties or forties with alopecia areata. Some clones in this sample may be carry-over from other donors' samples. The CDR3 protein is CAAGASTDTQYF. DNA for the CDR3: TGTGCCGCCGGGGCTAGCACAGATACGCAGTATTTT.